A selection of T cell receptor beta chains follows, all from one sample in a study of blood T cell repertoires in COVID-19. The data were produced by immunoSEQ multiplex PCR, yet TCRdb's version contains in-frame clones alone and is incomplete. The data hold around 200,000 clones, with more than 80% observed a single time. Source material: peripheral blood. These receptors originate from a human donor in a cohort sampled during active COVID-19. The CDR3 runs from the conserved cysteine through the conserved F or W. The D gene is left open where the match is weak. For some rows the clone size is stated as once, few or many, or as a class when expanded; others skip it.

>-|TRBJ2-1|TRBV29-1|-
TGCAGCGTTGTAGGTGGGGGGAGCAATGAGCAGTTCTTC
CSVVGGGSNEQFF
>TRBD2|TRBJ2-3|TRBV27|few
TGTGCCAGCAGTTTGGGGCGTCTTAGCGGGGGAGCAGATACGCAGTATTTT
CASSLGRLSGGADTQYF
>TRBD1|TRBJ2-5|TRBV29-1|-
TGCAGCGTTGGAGAAGGGACAGAGAAAGAGACCCAGTACTTC
CSVGEGTEKETQYF
>-|TRBJ1-1|TRBV30|few
TGTGCCTCAAAAGGCGGGAACACTGAAGCTTTCTTT
CASKGGNTEAFF
>-|TRBJ2-7|TRBV4-1|-
TGCGCCAGCAGCCCAGGGGTAGGGTGGCAGGGAGACTACGAGCAGTACTTC
CASSPGVGWQGDYEQYF
>TRBD2|TRBJ2-2|TRBV2|-
TGTGCCAGCAGGGCCTTTAGCGGGGGAGGAACCGGGGAGCTGTTTTTT
CASRAFSGGGTGELFF
>TRBD1|TRBJ1-1|TRBV2|-
TGTGCCAGCAACTTGGACAGGGGTGCTGAAGCTTTCTTT
CASNLDRGAEAFF
>TRBD1|TRBJ2-7|TRBV11-2|-
TGTGCCAGCAGCTCCTTCACCGGGACAGGGACCTACGAGCAGTACTTC
CASSSFTGTGTYEQYF
>TRBD1|TRBJ1-2|TRBV5-6|-
TGTGCCAGCAGCTTGGGACAGGGCAACTATGGCTACACCTTC
CASSLGQGNYGYTF
>TRBD2|TRBJ2-1|TRBV7-2|-
TGTGCCAGCAGCCCCCAGAGCGGGGGGAGCTCCTACAATGAGCAGTTCTTC
CASSPQSGGSSYNEQFF
>TRBD1|TRBJ1-4|TRBV7-8|-
TGTGCCAGCAGCTTACAAGGGGGCGCGGTTAAAAAACTGTTTTTT
CASSLQGGAVKKLFF
>-|TRBJ2-1|TRBV7-9|-
TGTGCCAGCAGCGAAACAGGCTACAATGAGCAGTTCTTC
CASSETGYNEQFF
>TRBD2|TRBJ2-3|TRBV5-1|-
TGCGCCAGCAGCCGCGGGGGAACCACCGATACGCAGTATTTT
CASSRGGTTDTQYF
>-|TRBJ1-2|TRBV6-5|-
TGTGCCAGCAGTCCGACACCCAACTATGGCTACACCTTC
CASSPTPNYGYTF
>-|TRBJ1-2|TRBV6-4|-
TGTGCCAGCAGTGACCCCAGGATGGTAGCGGGGGGAGGGCCTAACTATGGCTACACCTTC
CASSDPRMVAGGGPNYGYTF